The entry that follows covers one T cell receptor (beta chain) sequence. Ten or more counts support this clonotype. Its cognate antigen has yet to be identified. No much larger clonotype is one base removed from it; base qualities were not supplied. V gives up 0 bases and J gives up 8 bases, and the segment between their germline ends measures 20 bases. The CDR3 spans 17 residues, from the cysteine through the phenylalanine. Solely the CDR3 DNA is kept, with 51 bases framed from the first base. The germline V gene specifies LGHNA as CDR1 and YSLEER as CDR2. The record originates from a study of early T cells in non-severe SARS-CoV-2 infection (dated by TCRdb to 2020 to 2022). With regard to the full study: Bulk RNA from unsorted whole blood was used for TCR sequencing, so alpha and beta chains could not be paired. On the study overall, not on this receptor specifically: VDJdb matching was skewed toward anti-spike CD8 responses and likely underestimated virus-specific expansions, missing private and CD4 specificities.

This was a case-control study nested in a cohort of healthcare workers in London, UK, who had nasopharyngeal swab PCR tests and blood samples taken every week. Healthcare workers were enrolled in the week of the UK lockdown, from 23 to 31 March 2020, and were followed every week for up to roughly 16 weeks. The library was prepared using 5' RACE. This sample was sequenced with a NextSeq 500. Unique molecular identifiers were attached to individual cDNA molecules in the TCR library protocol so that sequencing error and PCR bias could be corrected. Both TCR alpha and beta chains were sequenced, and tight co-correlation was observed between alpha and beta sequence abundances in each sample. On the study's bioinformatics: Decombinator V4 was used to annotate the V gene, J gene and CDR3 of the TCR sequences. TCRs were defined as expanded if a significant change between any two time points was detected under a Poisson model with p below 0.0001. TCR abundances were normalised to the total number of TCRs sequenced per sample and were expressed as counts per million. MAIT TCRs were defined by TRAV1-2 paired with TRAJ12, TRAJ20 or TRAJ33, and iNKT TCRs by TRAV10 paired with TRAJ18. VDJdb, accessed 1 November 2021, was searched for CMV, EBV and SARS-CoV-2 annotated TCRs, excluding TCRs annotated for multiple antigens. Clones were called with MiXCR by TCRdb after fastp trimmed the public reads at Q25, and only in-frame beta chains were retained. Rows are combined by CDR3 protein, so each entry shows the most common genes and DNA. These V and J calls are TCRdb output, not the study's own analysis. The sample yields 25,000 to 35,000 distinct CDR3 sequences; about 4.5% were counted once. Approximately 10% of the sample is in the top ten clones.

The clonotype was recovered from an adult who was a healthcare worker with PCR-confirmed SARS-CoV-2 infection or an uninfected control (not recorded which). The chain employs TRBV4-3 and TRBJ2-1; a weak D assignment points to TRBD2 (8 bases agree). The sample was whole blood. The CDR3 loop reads CASSQDRGTRVVYEQFF. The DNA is TGCGCCAGCAGCCAAGACAGGGGGACTAGGGTTGTGTATGAGCAGTTCTTC.